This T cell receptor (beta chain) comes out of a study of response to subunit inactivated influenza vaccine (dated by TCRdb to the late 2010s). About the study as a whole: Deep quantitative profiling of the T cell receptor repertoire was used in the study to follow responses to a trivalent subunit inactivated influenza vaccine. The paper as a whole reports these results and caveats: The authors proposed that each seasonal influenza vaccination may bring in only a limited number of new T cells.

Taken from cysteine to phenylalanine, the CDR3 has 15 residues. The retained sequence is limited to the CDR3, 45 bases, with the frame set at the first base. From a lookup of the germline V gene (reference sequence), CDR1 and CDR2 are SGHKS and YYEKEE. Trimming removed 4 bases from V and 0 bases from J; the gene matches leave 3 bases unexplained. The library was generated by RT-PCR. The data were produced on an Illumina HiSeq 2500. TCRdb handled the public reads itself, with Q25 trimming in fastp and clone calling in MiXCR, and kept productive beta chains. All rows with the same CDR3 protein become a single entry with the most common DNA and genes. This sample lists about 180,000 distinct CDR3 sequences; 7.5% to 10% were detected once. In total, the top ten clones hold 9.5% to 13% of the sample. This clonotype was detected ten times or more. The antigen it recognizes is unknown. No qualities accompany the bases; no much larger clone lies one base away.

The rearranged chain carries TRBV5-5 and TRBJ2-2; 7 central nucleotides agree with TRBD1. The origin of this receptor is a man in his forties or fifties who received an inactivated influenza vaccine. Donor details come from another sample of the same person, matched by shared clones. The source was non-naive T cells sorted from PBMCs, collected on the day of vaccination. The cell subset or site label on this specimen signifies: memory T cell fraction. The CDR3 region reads CASSLTGANTGELFF. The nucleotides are TGTGCCAGCAGCCTCACAGGGGCGAACACCGGGGAGCTGTTTTTT. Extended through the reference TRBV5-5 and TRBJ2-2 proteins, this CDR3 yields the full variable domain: DAGVTQSPTHLIKTRGQQVTLRCSPISGHKSVSWYQQVLGQGPQFIFQYYEKEERGRGNFPDRFSARQFPNYSSELNVNALLLGDSALYLCASSLTGANTGELFFGEGSRLTVL.